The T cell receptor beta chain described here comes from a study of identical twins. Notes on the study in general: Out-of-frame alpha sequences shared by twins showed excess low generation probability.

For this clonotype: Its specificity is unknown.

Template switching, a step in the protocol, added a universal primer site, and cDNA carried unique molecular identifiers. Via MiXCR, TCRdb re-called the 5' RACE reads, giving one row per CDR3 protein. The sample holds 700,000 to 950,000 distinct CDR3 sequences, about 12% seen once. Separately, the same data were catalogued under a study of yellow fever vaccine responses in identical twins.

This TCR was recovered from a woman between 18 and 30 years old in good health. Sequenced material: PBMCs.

CDR3 DNA: TGCGCCAGCAGCTTAAAAGGGGACCAGTACTTC. Protein product: CASSLKGDQYF. The V gene is TRBV5-1, the J gene TRBJ2-5, with a tentative D call TRBD1 (5 bases). The CDR3 consists of 11 residues. The germline V and J ends were trimmed by 2 bases and 10 bases, with 9 bases remaining between them. Germline V gene data show CDR1 as SGHRS and CDR2 as YFSETQ.